These 8 T cell receptor beta chains were sequenced from one sample in a study of control samples from healthy donors and cancer patients. Measured with immunoSEQ multiplex PCR; TCRdb has only the in-frame clones, and not every one. The repertoire consists of under 100,000 clones, with about 92% occurring once and the leading ten covering about 1.5%. Input material: blood. These receptors came from a woman in her thirties in good health.

The rearrangement uses TRBV4-1 and TRBJ1-3; a weak D match, TRBD1 (5 bases). From germline, CDR1 is MGHRA and CDR2 YSYEKL. The CDR3 length is 16 residues. Trimming cost V 4 bases and J 0 bases, with 13 bases left between them. For the CDR3, the DNA is TGCGCCAGCAGCCTTCGGGGCAGGAGCTCTGGAAACACCATATATTTT. Its protein is CASSLRGRSSGNTIYF.

This chain uses TRBV12-3 or TRBV12-4 with TRBJ2-7, with D possibly TRBD1 on 6 matching bases. The CDR3 has 13 residues. V was trimmed by 6 bases and J by 0 bases, leaving 9 bases between them. CDR3 DNA: TGTGCCAGCAGAATGACAGGCTCCTACGAGCAGTACTTC. Residues: CASRMTGSYEQYF.

The chain couples TRBV7-2 to TRBJ1-1; tentatively, D is TRBD1 (5 bases). The CDR3 consists of 13 residues. Germline V gene data show CDR1 as SGHTA and CDR2 as FQGNSA. V lost 5 bases to trimming and J lost 2 bases, with 9 bases between them. Here the CDR3 reads CASSAGPNTEAFF. The DNA of the CDR3 is TGTGCCAGCAGCGCGGGGCCTAACACTGAAGCTTTCTTT. The whole variable domain, filled in from reference TRBV7-2 and TRBJ1-1, reads GAGVSQSPSNKVTEKGKDVELRCDPISGHTALYWYRQSLGQGLEFLIYFQGNSAPDKSGLPSDRFSAERTGGSVSTLTIQRTQQEDSAVYLCASSAGPNTEAFFGQGTRLTVV.

This clone has a single count. The chain carries TRBV12-5 and TRBJ1-2, with D unclear. V gave up 2 bases and J gave up 3 bases, with 10 bases separating them. Germline assignment: CDR1 LGHNT and CDR2 FRNRAP. This CDR3 spans 14 amino acids. CDR3 sequence (DNA): TGTGCTAGTGGTTTGATAGGACTGTACTATGGCTACACCTTC. It codes for CASGLIGLYYGYTF.

CDR3 coding DNA: TGTGCCAGCAGCCGAGGAACAGATACGCAGTATTTT. Translated, it gives CASSRGTDTQYF. The chain employs TRBV27 and TRBJ2-3, with D hard to call. The length of the CDR3 is 12 residues. Trimming shortened V by 6 bases and J by 3 bases, and 7 bases separated the two germline ends. Germline assignment: CDR1 MNHEY and CDR2 SMNVEV (reference sequence).

The chain recombines TRBV19 with TRBJ1-2; D remains unclear. V dropped 7 bases and J dropped 14 bases, with 23 bases sitting between them. The CDR3 is 13 residues long. The V gene's germline CDR1 is LNHDA and CDR2 SQIVND (reference sequence). CDR3 region: CASTPRRESPPTF. The CDR3 DNA sequence: TGTGCCAGTACCCCCCGACGGGAATCACCCCCTACCTTC. The variable domain in full, completed from reference TRBV19 and TRBJ1-2, reads DGGITQSPKYLFRKEGQNVTLSCEQNLNHDAMYWYRQDPGQGLRLIYYSQIVNDFQKGDIAEGYSVSREKKESFPLTVTSAQKNPTAFYLCASTPRRESPPTFGSGTRLTVV.

This chain joins TRBV15 and TRBJ1-5; no firm D call. There are 13 residues in the CDR3. The germline gives CDR1 LNHNV, CDR2 YYDKDF (reference sequence). Trimming took 0 bases from V and 6 from J, leaving 6 bases between them. Here the CDR3 reads CATSRDRLQPQHF. The CDR3 DNA reads as TGTGCCACCAGCAGAGACCGGCTTCAGCCCCAGCATTTT.

Comment on this clone: A read error may account for a junction end that differs from germline. This sequence joins TRBV5-1 and TRBJ1-4, with 11 nucleotides matching TRBD1. The CDR3 contains 14 residues. Germline CDR1 SGHRS, CDR2 YFSETQ. The DNA of the CDR3 is TGCGCCAGCAGCTTGAACGGACAGGGGGCCCCAGAGGGTTTT. It yields the protein CASSLNGQGAPEGF.